These 2 T cell receptor beta chains came from one sample sequenced in a study of identical twins. TCRdb analysed the 5' RACE reads with MiXCR anew, one entry per CDR3 protein. Of about 530,000 distinct CDR3 sequences listed, 20% to 25% are singletons. These same data were also listed under a study on yellow fever vaccine responses in identical twins.

Material: CD4+ T cells sorted from blood. The receptors come from a woman between 18 and 30 years old in good health.

This clonotype was seen a few times. V usage is TRBV27 and J usage is TRBJ1-1, with D possibly being TRBD1 (5 bases). V shed 0 bases and J shed 10 bases, with 15 bases lying between them. This CDR3 comprises 14 residues. Germline loops: CDR1 MNHEY, CDR2 SMNVEV (reference sequence). The chain's CDR3 is CASSLSGVQPRAFF. CDR3 nucleotide sequence: TGTGCCAGCAGTTTATCGGGGGTACAGCCCAGAGCTTTCTTT.

This chain uses TRBV2 with TRBJ2-3, with TRBD1 matching 9 bases. The germline V gene encodes CDR1 SNHLY and CDR2 FYNNEI. This CDR3 region has 15 residues. V shed 6 bases and J 0 bases; nucleotides not matched to a gene: 4. CDR3 bases: TGTGCCAGCAGCGGACAGGGGATGAGCACAGATACGCAGTATTTT. Translation: CASSGQGMSTDTQYF.